This T cell receptor (beta chain) stems from a study of T cells in Graves' hyperthyroidism and ophthalmopathy. TCR beta CDR3 regions were amplified from RNA. Initially, a first-round RT-PCR of the TCR CDR3 employed the HTBI primer set. Each CDR3 protein gets one entry after TCRdb re-called the multiplex PCR reads with MiXCR. The sample has 300,000 to 400,000 distinct CDR3 sequences, over 15% seen once. The CDR3 sequence is 17 residues long. V was clipped by 3 bases and J by 0 bases, with 14 bases between them. The germline V gene has CDR1 LNHDA and CDR2 SQIVND (reference sequence). Calling Graves' hyperthyroidism stable meant ophthalmopathy did not progress within 18 months. This clonotype was recorded a few times.

The rearrangement uses TRBV19 and TRBJ2-2; tentatively, D is TRBD1 (6 bases). This receptor was identified in a woman aged 45-59 years with Graves' hyperthyroidism. The sequencing sample was made of blood. In DNA, the CDR3 is TGTGCCAGTAGTATGATCTTCGGGACACCGAACACCGGGGAGCTGTTTTTT. As protein: CASSMIFGTPNTGELFF.